Below, 19 T cell receptor beta chains from the same sample are listed, as sequenced in a study of liver allograft versus peripheral blood T cells. As for the study in general: Liver transplant recipients had T cell receptor repertoires compared between transplanted liver and peripheral blood.

One entry per CDR3 protein results from TCRdb running MiXCR on the reads. The data contain over 10,000 distinct CDR3 sequences, under 30% of them singletons. The receptors come from a human patient who had a liver transplant. The graft donor may account for some of the T cells.

The CDR3 DNA reads TGTGCCAGCAGCTCAACAGGGTTAGACTATAATTCACCCCTCCACTTT. This translates into CASSSTGLDYNSPLHF. The chain uses TRBV5-6 and TRBJ1-6; D perhaps matches TRBD1 (6 bases). CDR1 is SGHDT and CDR2 is YYEEEE in the germline V gene. The CDR3 has 16 residues. V lost 3 bases, J lost 3 bases, and 13 bases lay in between.

This clonotype was detected only a few times. This sequence joins TRBV7-3 and TRBJ1-1, with D possibly TRBD1 on 5 matching bases. CDR3 length equals 13 residues. Trimming stripped 5 bases from V and 1 base from J, with 8 bases between. From germline, CDR1 is SGHTA and CDR2 FQGTGA. The CDR3 region has the DNA TGTGCCAGCAGCCCTCAGGGGAACACTGAAGCTTTCTTT. It specifies CASSPQGNTEAFF.

The table lists this clonotype with many counts. This chain connects TRBV6-5 to TRBJ1-1; D possibly corresponds to TRBD1 (6 bases). Trimming removed 6 bases at V and 2 bases at J, with 16 bases between. The CDR3 is 15 residues long. The germline V gene encodes CDR1 MNHEY and CDR2 SVGAGI. The CDR3 coding sequence is TGTGCCAGCAGGACGGCGACAGGCGGTAACACTGAAGCTTTCTTT. It encodes CASRTATGGNTEAFF.

This clonotype appeared many times. This chain connects TRBV27 to TRBJ2-7, with a weak D call TRBD2 (6 bases). V lost 4 bases to trimming and J lost 3 bases, with 10 bases between them. The CDR3 totals 13 residues. The germline gives CDR1 MNHEY, CDR2 SMNVEV (reference sequence). CDR3 sequence (DNA): TGTGCCAGCAGTTGGAGGGAAGACTACGAGCAGTACTTC. Amino acids: CASSWREDYEQYF.

The chain employs TRBV6-2 or TRBV6-3 and TRBJ2-2; perhaps TRBD1 as D (5 bases). The ends were cut back, 6 bases at V and 7 bases at J, with 18 bases in the middle. Germline values: CDR1 MNHEY, CDR2 SVGEGT. The length of the CDR3 is 15 residues. This chain's CDR3 is CASRARGSENGELFF. CDR3 nucleotides: TGTGCCAGCAGGGCAAGGGGCAGTGAGAACGGGGAGCTGTTTTTT.

By sample fraction, this clonotype is medium-sized (0.01 to 0.1%). The chain couples TRBV18 to TRBJ2-3; tentative D call: TRBD2 (7 bases). The germline V and J ends were trimmed by 4 bases and 4 bases, with 21 bases remaining between them. This CDR3 spans 17 amino acids. The germline V gene encodes CDR1 KGHSH and CDR2 LQKENI. The CDR3 DNA follows: TGTGCCAGCTCACAGTCCGAGTCGGGCGGGGGCTCAGATACGCAGTATTTT. Its translation is CASSQSESGGGSDTQYF.

The V and J genes are TRBV14 and TRBJ2-1; a possible D gene is TRBD1 (5 bases). Trimming took 0 bases from V and 6 from J, leaving 12 bases between them. The germline V gene has CDR1 SGHDN and CDR2 FVKESK. The CDR3 has 15 residues. CDR3 sequence (DNA): TGTGCCAGCAGCCAAGAGAGACAGCCCATCAATGAGCAGTTCTTC. Its translation is CASSQERQPINEQFF.

Relative to its sample, this clonotype is medium-sized. The chain links TRBV6-6 to TRBJ1-1, with D possibly matching TRBD1 (6 bases). The CDR3 spans 14 residues. V was pared by 2 bases and J by 3 bases, with 10 bases between. Per the germline V gene, CDR1 is MNHNY and CDR2 is SVGAGI (reference sequence). CDR3 nucleotide sequence: TGTGCCAGCAGTTACGGGGCAGGGGACACTGAAGCTTTCTTT. It translates to CASSYGAGDTEAFF.

The table lists this clonotype with many counts. This chain's CDR3 is CASSPRDRGFYEQYF. The DNA of the CDR3 is TGTGCCAGCTCACCACGGGACAGGGGGTTCTACGAGCAGTACTTC. The chain couples TRBV18 to TRBJ2-7; 11 bases agree with TRBD1. The CDR3 loop spans 15 amino acids. V shed 1 base, J shed 3 bases, and the junction held 2 bases outside the gene matches. Germline CDR1 and CDR2: KGHSH and LQKENI.

The chain is built from TRBV18 and TRBJ1-1; D is undetermined. V gave up 5 bases and J gave up 1 base, with 14 bases separating them. Germline assignment: CDR1 KGHSH and CDR2 LQKENI. This CDR3 spans 15 amino acids. The CDR3 coding sequence is TGTGCCAGCTCAACGACCCCAAATGGGAACACTGAAGCTTTCTTT. As protein: CASSTTPNGNTEAFF.

The chain recombines TRBV9 with TRBJ1-1, with unresolved D. Germline values: CDR1 SGDLS, CDR2 YYNGEE. The CDR3 sequence is 14 residues long. V lost 0 bases to trimming and J lost 6 bases, with 12 bases between them. In DNA form, the CDR3 reads TGTGCCAGCAGCGTAGGTGGCGGGTCCGCTGAAGCTTTCTTT. Translation gives CASSVGGGSAEAFF.

This clonotype was seen at least ten times. The chain couples TRBV6-5 to TRBJ2-7; 10 bases map to TRBD1. The trim removed 2 bases at V and 2 bases at J, leaving 6 bases unmatched. CDR1 and CDR2 (germline): MNHEY, SVGAGI. The CDR3 totals 16 residues. The CDR3 nucleotides are TGTGCCAGCAGTTACGGGGGGACAGGGGTTACCTACGAGCAGTACTTC. Translating gives CASSYGGTGVTYEQYF.

The gene calls are TRBV19 and TRBJ2-2; the D is unclear. Germline-derived CDR1 and CDR2 are LNHDA and SQIVND (reference sequence). CDR3 length equals 12 residues. V was trimmed by 5 bases and J by 5 bases, leaving 6 bases between them. In DNA, the CDR3 is TGTGCCAGTAGTGATATAACCGGGGAGCTGTTTTTT. Its protein is CASSDITGELFF. Combining the CDR3 with reference TRBV19 and TRBJ2-2 gives the whole variable domain DGGITQSPKYLFRKEGQNVTLSCEQNLNHDAMYWYRQDPGQGLRLIYYSQIVNDFQKGDIAEGYSVSREKKESFPLTVTSAQKNPTAFYLCASSDITGELFFGEGSRLTVL.

CDR3 loop: CASSDRGVVTEAFF. CDR3 DNA: TGTGCCAGCTCAGACAGGGGAGTGGTCACTGAAGCTTTCTTT. The chain couples TRBV18 to TRBJ1-1; 8 bases match TRBD1. The CDR3 length is 14 residues. Per the germline V gene, CDR1 is KGHSH and CDR2 is LQKENI. Trimming at V came to 5 bases and at J to 4 bases, leaving 6 bases not matched to a gene.

This clonotype occurred many times. The rearrangement joins TRBV6-2 or TRBV6-3 to TRBJ2-1; 10 bases agree with TRBD2. Germline V CDR1 and CDR2: MNHEY, SVGEGT. The CDR3 loop spans 17 amino acids. With V trimmed by 0 bases and J by 5 bases, 7 bases remained unmatched. DNA for the CDR3: TGTGCCAGCAGTTACTCGCCGACTAGCGGGCTCCACAATGAGCAGTTCTTC. Translation: CASSYSPTSGLHNEQFF.

This clonotype has at least ten counts. V gene TRBV18 combines with J gene TRBJ2-7, with D tentatively TRBD1 (5 bases). V was shortened by 3 bases and J by 7 bases, with 22 bases between the two germline ends. The CDR3 totals 16 residues. From germline, CDR1 is KGHSH and CDR2 LQKENI. The CDR3 coding sequence is TGTGCCAGCTCACCCCGGCAGGGCCCCTCGGGCGCAGAGCAGTACTTC. Translating it yields CASSPRQGPSGAEQYF.

V is TRBV12-3 or TRBV12-4 and J is TRBJ2-4; D is unresolved. This CDR3 has 13 amino acids. V was shortened by 0 bases and J by 2 bases, with 2 bases between the two germline ends. The CDR3 DNA is TGTGCCAGCAGTTTAGCTTCCAAAAACATTCAGTACTTC. Its translation: CASSLASKNIQYF.

This clonotype was detected many times. The chain carries TRBV19 and TRBJ1-2, with 10 positions matching TRBD1. Trimming removed 0 bases from V and 8 bases from J; junction bases left unmatched: 15. This CDR3 is 18 amino acids long. Germline CDR1 LNHDA, CDR2 SQIVND (reference sequence). This CDR3 reads CASSIELPRRQGARGYTF. Written as DNA, the CDR3 is TGTGCCAGTAGTATAGAATTACCGAGGAGACAGGGGGCGCGGGGCTACACCTTC.

This clonotype was seen only a few times. The chain links TRBV14 to TRBJ1-1; TRBD1 agrees at 9 bases. Germline trimming cut 1 base from V and 14 bases from J; bases unmatched to any gene: 2. The CDR3 length is 11 residues. Germline V lookup: CDR1 SGHDN, CDR2 FVKESK. In DNA form, the CDR3 reads TGTGCCAGCAGCCAAGGGGACAGGGCGTTCTTT. This translates into CASSQGDRAFF. Full variable domain (remainder filled in from reference TRBV14 and TRBJ1-1): EAGVTQFPSHSVIEKGQTVTLRCDPISGHDNLYWYRRVMGKEIKFLLHFVKESKQDESGMPNNRFLAERTGGTYSTLKVQPAELEDSGVYFCASSQGDRAFFGQGTRLTVV.